Below are 22 T cell receptor beta chains sequenced from a single sample in a study of CD8+ T cells in alopecia areata. RNA extraction and reverse transcription yielded cDNA as sequencing template. Profiled with immunoSEQ multiplex PCR; TCRdb holds only in-frame clones, not every one. Seen here are around 190,000 clones, more than 55% observed once, and the top ten hold nearly 5%. Sample: CD8+ T cells sorted from blood. The origin of the receptors is a human donor in good health.

V usage is TRBV15 and J usage is TRBJ2-2; D possibly corresponds to TRBD1 (6 bases). CDR3 length: 13 amino acids. Trimming stripped 7 bases from V and 6 bases from J, with 12 bases between. Germline V gene sequence: CDR1 LNHNV, CDR2 YYDKDF (reference sequence). The CDR3 sequence is CATTLQGSGELFF. The DNA for the CDR3 is TGTGCCACCACGTTACAGGGTTCCGGGGAGCTGTTTTTT. Full variable domain (rest looked up from reference TRBV15 and TRBJ2-2): DAMVIQNPRYQVTQFGKPVTLSCSQTLNHNVMYWYQQKSSQAPKLLFHYYDKDFNNEADTPDNFQSRRPNTSFCFLDIRSPGLGDTAMYLCATTLQGSGELFFGEGSRLTVL.

This clone was observed a handful of times. The rearrangement joins TRBV10-3 to TRBJ2-5; 7 bases line up with TRBD2. In germline, CDR1 is ENHRY, CDR2 SYGVKD. V lost 2 bases to trimming and J lost 5 bases; unmatched junction nucleotides: 8. The CDR3 consists of 15 residues. The CDR3 sequence is CAISETKRGQETQYF. In DNA, the CDR3 is TGTGCCATCAGTGAGACGAAGCGGGGTCAGGAGACCCAGTACTTC.

This CDR3 is CASSQGSGMQRYYGYTF. The CDR3 DNA reads TGCGCCAGCAGCCAAGGTTCGGGGATGCAGCGGTACTATGGCTACACCTTC. The rearrangement uses TRBV4-1 and TRBJ1-2; D not certain. V lost 1 base and J 3 bases, leaving 18 bases between the germline ends. In germline, CDR1 is MGHRA, CDR2 YSYEKL. The CDR3 runs 17 residues.

This clone occurred once. The rearrangement joins TRBV29-1 to TRBJ1-1, with 8 positions matching TRBD1. The CDR3 is made up of 13 amino acids. Germline V gene lookup returns CDR1 SQVTM and CDR2 ANQGSEA. The V gene end was trimmed by 7 bases and the J gene end by 4 bases; junction bases not matched to a gene: 8. This CDR3 is CSGQGRGGTEAFF. In DNA, the CDR3 is TGCAGCGGACAGGGGAGAGGGGGCACTGAAGCTTTCTTT. The full variable domain, in which reference TRBV29-1 and TRBJ1-1 provide the parts outside the CDR3, is SAVISQKPSRDICQRGTSLTIQCQVDSQVTMMFWYRQQPGQSLTLIATANQGSEATYESGFVIDKFPISRPNLTFSTLTVSNMSPEDSSIYLCSGQGRGGTEAFFGQGTRLTVV.

The rearrangement links TRBV29-1 to TRBJ1-6, with a weak D call TRBD1 (6 bases). Germline V gene sequence: CDR1 SQVTM, CDR2 ANQGSEA. The CDR3 is 13 amino acids. Trimming shortened V by 3 bases and J by 7 bases, and 10 bases separated the two germline ends. In DNA form, the CDR3 reads TGCAGCGTTGAGGGGCAGGGGAATTCACCCCTCCACTTT. Its translation: CSVEGQGNSPLHF. Drawing the rest from reference TRBV29-1 and TRBJ1-6, the complete variable domain is SAVISQKPSRDICQRGTSLTIQCQVDSQVTMMFWYRQQPGQSLTLIATANQGSEATYESGFVIDKFPISRPNLTFSTLTVSNMSPEDSSIYLCSVEGQGNSPLHFGNGTRLTVT.

The V gene is TRBV7-3, the J gene TRBJ2-7; the D gene could be TRBD1 or TRBD2 (6 bases each). The V and J ends lost 5 bases and 6 bases respectively, with 14 bases between them. The CDR3 has 13 amino acids. Germline loops: CDR1 SGHTA, CDR2 FQGTGA. The DNA of the CDR3 is TGTGCCAGCAGCCTGATAGGGGGGTCCGAGCAGTACTTC. Protein: CASSLIGGSEQYF.

The genes are TRBV7-8 and TRBJ2-2; maybe TRBD1 (6 bases). CDR1 is SGHVS and CDR2 is FQNEAQ in the germline V gene. The V gene lost 2 bases and the J gene lost 6 bases, with 10 bases spanning the gap. The CDR3 extends over 14 amino acids. This CDR3 is CASSLTGSAGELFF. In DNA form, the CDR3 reads TGTGCCAGCAGCTTAACAGGGAGCGCCGGGGAGCTGTTTTTT.

This clone was recorded a few times. The chain links TRBV4-1 to TRBJ2-3; D is unresolved. The length of the CDR3 is 13 residues. V lost 5 bases and J 3 bases, leaving 9 bases between the germline ends. CDR1 is MGHRA, CDR2 YSYEKL, per germline. The CDR3 is CASSDGPTDTQYF. The CDR3, as DNA: TGCGCCAGCAGCGACGGGCCGACAGATACGCAGTATTTT.

This clone showed up just a few times. This chain's CDR3 is CASRDGYTF. As DNA, the CDR3 is TGTGCCAGCAGGGACGGCTACACCTTC. The chain has TRBV14 and TRBJ1-2; D is unresolved. The V end was cut by 6 bases, the J end by 8 bases, with 4 bases between. This CDR3 is 9 amino acids long. Per germline, CDR1 SGHDN and CDR2 FVKESK.

J is TRBJ1-2 and V is TRBV29-1; D unclear. Trimming took 1 base from V and 6 from J, leaving 6 bases between them. The germline CDR1 and CDR2 sequences are SQVTM and ANQGSEA. CDR3 length: 11 amino acids. The chain's CDR3 is CSVEAWNGYTF. CDR3 coding DNA: TGCAGCGTTGAAGCCTGGAATGGCTACACCTTC.

This sequence joins TRBV5-6 and TRBJ2-2; D gene ambiguous. Trimming shortened V by 1 base and J by 1 base, and 5 bases separated the two germline ends. Germline V CDR1 and CDR2: SGHDT, YYEEEE. The CDR3 spans 14 residues. This CDR3 reads CASSLSLNTGELFF. CDR3 nucleotide sequence: TGTGCCAGCAGCTTGTCCTTGAACACCGGGGAGCTGTTTTTT.

The chain combines TRBV30 with TRBJ1-2; weak D call: TRBD1 (6 bases). The CDR3 runs 13 residues. The germline V and J ends were trimmed by 5 bases and 0 bases, with 10 bases remaining between them. The germline V gene has CDR1 GTSNPN and CDR2 SVGIG (reference sequence). The DNA of the CDR3 is TGTGCCTGGGGTAGGACAGCTAACTATGGCTACACCTTC. Protein product: CAWGRTANYGYTF.

The chain is built from TRBV9 and TRBJ1-5, with TRBD1 identical over 8 bases. CDR3 length: 14 residues. CDR1 and CDR2 from the germline V gene are SGDLS and YYNGEE. V lost 7 bases to trimming and J lost 0 bases; unmatched junction nucleotides: 3. The DNA of the CDR3 is TGTGCCAGCTCGGACAGGGATAGCAATCAGCCCCAGCATTTT. Translating gives CASSDRDSNQPQHF.

This clone was observed a handful of times. This chain connects TRBV9 to TRBJ2-3; D is ambiguous. V shed 3 bases and J shed 0 bases, with 17 bases lying between them. This CDR3 comprises 17 residues. Germline CDR1 and CDR2: SGDLS and YYNGEE. Here the CDR3 reads CASSAGRLVASTDTQYF. CDR3 DNA sequence: TGTGCCAGCAGCGCGGGCCGTTTGGTCGCTAGCACAGATACGCAGTATTTT.

This clone has only a few counts. The rearrangement links TRBV11-2 to TRBJ2-7; weak D call: TRBD2 (6 bases). Germline CDR1 SGHAT, CDR2 FQNNGV. CDR3 length: 12 residues. The V end lost 5 bases, the J end lost 12 bases, and 17 bases lay between the germline ends. CDR3: CASSPGGASPYF. CDR3 DNA sequence: TGTGCCAGCAGCCCCGGCGGGGCATCACCGTACTTC.

J is TRBJ1-6 and V is TRBV27; possible D gene TRBD1, 5 bases. Germline lookup yields CDR1 MNHEY and CDR2 SMNVEV (reference sequence). Trimming pared 5 bases from V and 14 bases from J, leaving 19 bases between. The CDR3 spans 14 residues. The CDR3 sequence: CASSADAGGIALHF. The CDR3 DNA is TGTGCCAGCAGTGCCGACGCGGGGGGGATAGCCCTCCACTTT.

This chain joins TRBV7-3 and TRBJ2-3, with 8 nucleotides matching TRBD2. Germline V gene data show CDR1 as SGHTA and CDR2 as FQGTGA. After removal of 2 bases from V and 2 bases from J, the junction contained 3 bases not matched to a gene. This CDR3 comprises 15 residues. Here the CDR3 DNA reads TGTGCCAGCAGCTTAGCGGGGGGCATCACAGATACGCAGTATTTT. It specifies CASSLAGGITDTQYF.

This rearrangement joins TRBV5-6 to TRBJ1-2; 8 positions agree with TRBD1. The germline V gene encodes CDR1 SGHDT and CDR2 YYEEEE. The CDR3 is 14 residues long. With 4 bases clipped from V and 6 bases from J, the junction kept 8 bases outside the gene matches. CDR3 in amino acids: CASSASRGLNGYTF. CDR3 bases: TGTGCCAGCAGCGCTAGCAGGGGGCTAAATGGCTACACCTTC.

The V and J genes are TRBV4-1 and TRBJ2-7, with D perhaps matching TRBD2 (5 bases). The CDR3 is 15 amino acids. Germline CDR1 reads MGHRA; CDR2 reads YSYEKL. Trimming removed 3 bases at V and 1 base at J, with 13 bases between. The CDR3 DNA follows: TGCGCCAGCAGCCAGGGAGACTTCCCTTCCTACGAGCAGTACTTC. It yields the protein CASSQGDFPSYEQYF.

The CDR3: CASSPDKGLGEQYF. The CDR3 coding sequence is TGCGCCAGCAGCCCAGACAAGGGCCTGGGCGAGCAGTACTTC. The chain carries TRBV5-1 and TRBJ2-7; D unresolved. Germline CDR1 is SGHRS and CDR2 is YFSETQ. Trimming removed 4 bases at V and 6 bases at J, with 17 bases between. This CDR3 has 14 amino acids.

This clone has a single count. CDR3 DNA sequence: TGCAGCGTTGTCGGGGGCCAGGGGGCGCCTAGCCATGGCTACACCTTC. Translated, it gives CSVVGGQGAPSHGYTF. This chain uses TRBV29-1 with TRBJ1-2; 8 bases align to TRBD1. This CDR3 is 16 amino acids long. The ends lost 4 bases at V and 6 bases at J; junction bases unmatched: 16. Per the germline V gene, CDR1 is SQVTM and CDR2 is ANQGSEA.

In this sample, this clone turned up a few times. The chain is built from TRBV4-1 and TRBJ1-3, with D perhaps matching TRBD1 (5 bases). This CDR3 spans 14 amino acids. V shed 4 bases and J shed 1 base, with 8 bases lying between them. CDR1 is MGHRA and CDR2 is YSYEKL in the germline V gene. CDR3 in amino acids: CASSLTDSGNTIYF. The CDR3 coding sequence is TGCGCCAGCAGCCTGACAGATTCTGGAAACACCATATATTTT.